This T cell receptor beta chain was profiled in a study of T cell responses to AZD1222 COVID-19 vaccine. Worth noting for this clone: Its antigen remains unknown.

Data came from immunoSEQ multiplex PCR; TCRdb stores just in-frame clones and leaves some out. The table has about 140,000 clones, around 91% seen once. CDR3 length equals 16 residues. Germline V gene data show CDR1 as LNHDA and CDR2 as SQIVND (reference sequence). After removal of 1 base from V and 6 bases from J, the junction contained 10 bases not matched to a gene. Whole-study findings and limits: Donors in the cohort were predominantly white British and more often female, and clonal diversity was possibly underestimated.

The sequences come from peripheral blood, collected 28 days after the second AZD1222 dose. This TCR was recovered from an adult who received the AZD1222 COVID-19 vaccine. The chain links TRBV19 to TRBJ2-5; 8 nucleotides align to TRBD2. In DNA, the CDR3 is TGTGCCAGTAGTATAGGACGGGAGGGCCGGGGGAAGACCCAGTACTTC. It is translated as CASSIGREGRGKTQYF.